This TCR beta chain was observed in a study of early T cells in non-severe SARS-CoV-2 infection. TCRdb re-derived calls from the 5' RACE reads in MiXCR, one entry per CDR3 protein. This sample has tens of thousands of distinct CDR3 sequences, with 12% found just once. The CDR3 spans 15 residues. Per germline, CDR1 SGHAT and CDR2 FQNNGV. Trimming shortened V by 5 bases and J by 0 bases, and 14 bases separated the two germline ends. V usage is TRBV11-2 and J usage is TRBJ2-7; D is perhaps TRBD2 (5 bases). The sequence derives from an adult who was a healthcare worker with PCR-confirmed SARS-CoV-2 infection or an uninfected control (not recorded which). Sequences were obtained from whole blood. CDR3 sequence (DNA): TGTGCCAGCAGCCATATCTTAGGGAGCTCCTACGAGCAGTACTTC. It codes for CASSHILGSSYEQYF.